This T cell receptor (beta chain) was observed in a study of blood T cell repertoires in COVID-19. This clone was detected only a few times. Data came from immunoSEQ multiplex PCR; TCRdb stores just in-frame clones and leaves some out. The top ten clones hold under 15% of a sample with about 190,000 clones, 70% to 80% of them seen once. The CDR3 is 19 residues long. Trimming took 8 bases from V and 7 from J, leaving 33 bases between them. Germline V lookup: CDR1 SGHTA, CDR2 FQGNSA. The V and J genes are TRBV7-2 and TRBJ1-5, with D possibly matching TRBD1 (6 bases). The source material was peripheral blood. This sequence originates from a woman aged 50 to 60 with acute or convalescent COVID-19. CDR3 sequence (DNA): TGTGCCAGCCGAGCGGCGAGCGTAGGCAGGGGTGGCCCTAACCAGCCCCAGCATTTT. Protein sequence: CASRAASVGRGGPNQPQHF.